Shown below are 20 T cell receptor beta chains from a single sample sequenced in a study of shared clonotypes between healthy human individuals (dated by TCRdb to about 2020). Libraries were prepared through the immunoSEQ multiplex PCR assay. This is the immuneACCESS table as TCRdb keeps it, with only in-frame sequences that have V and J called. A part of the clones is gone; compared with another copy, unresolved V genes explain less than half, and the rest is unexplained. This sample has a few million clones in its table, and approximately 94% of those were observed once. The top ten constitute over 0.12% of the sample. The specimen was naive CD4+ T cells sorted from blood. The sample's cell subset or site label, in plain terms: CD45RA+ positively selected. These receptors were taken from a man in his late teens or twenties in good health.

CDR3 DNA sequence: TGTGCCAGCAGCTTTGTTCAGGGTGCGTTGAGCGAGCAGTACTTC. Translation gives CASSFVQGALSEQYF. The chain recombines TRBV7-9 with TRBJ2-7, with TRBD1 as a possible D gene (5 bases). Trimming shortened V by 3 bases and J by 6 bases, and 18 bases separated the two germline ends. The V gene's germline CDR1 is SEHNR and CDR2 FQNEAQ (reference sequence). The CDR3 has 15 residues.

In its sample, this clone was seen once. The chain employs TRBV5-1 and TRBJ1-3; D gene unclear. V was cut by 0 bases and J by 0 bases, with 10 bases left in between. This CDR3 region has 16 residues. Germline CDR1 reads SGHRS; CDR2 reads YFSETQ. CDR3 region: CASSLDIGSSGNTIYF. The CDR3 DNA reads TGCGCCAGCAGCTTGGATATCGGATCCTCTGGAAACACCATATATTTT.

CDR3 amino acids: CAWSKGEGGGTDTQYF. The CDR3 DNA sequence: TGTGCCTGGAGTAAGGGGGAAGGGGGCGGCACAGATACGCAGTATTTT. The rearrangement uses TRBV30 and TRBJ2-3; 7 bases map to TRBD1. The CDR3 spans 16 residues. Unmatched junction bases numbered 9, after V lost 2 bases and J lost 1 base. Germline V lookup: CDR1 GTSNPN, CDR2 SVGIG (reference sequence).

The V and J genes are TRBV11-2 and TRBJ2-3, with 13 bases matching TRBD2. This CDR3 comprises 16 residues. V shed 0 bases and J 5 bases; nucleotides not matched to a gene: 2. CDR1 is SGHAT and CDR2 is FQNNGV in the germline V gene. The CDR3 DNA reads TGTGCCAGCAGCTTAGATACTAGCGGGGGGGTAGATACGCAGTATTTT. Encoded protein: CASSLDTSGGVDTQYF.

This clone is a singleton in its sample. The chain has TRBV19 and TRBJ1-2; 9 bases fit TRBD1. The CDR3 covers 16 residues. CDR1 and CDR2 (germline): LNHDA, SQIVND (reference sequence). The V and J ends lost 9 bases and 5 bases, in that order; junction bases with no gene match: 16. CDR3 DNA sequence: TGTGCCAGCCGCCCGGGACAGGGTGGAGTACCATATGGCTACACCTTC. Amino acids: CASRPGQGGVPYGYTF. Complete variable domain (other parts from reference TRBV19 and TRBJ1-2): DGGITQSPKYLFRKEGQNVTLSCEQNLNHDAMYWYRQDPGQGLRLIYYSQIVNDFQKGDIAEGYSVSREKKESFPLTVTSAQKNPTAFYLCASRPGQGGVPYGYTFGSGTRLTVV.

This clone was counted once. This rearrangement joins TRBV30 to TRBJ2-2; the D gene is possibly TRBD2 (5 bases). V was trimmed by 0 bases and J by 6 bases, leaving 14 bases between them. This CDR3 comprises 15 residues. Looked up from germline, CDR1 is GTSNPN and CDR2 is SVGIG (reference sequence). The CDR3 here is CAWSVPPGRAGELFF. CDR3 DNA sequence: TGTGCCTGGAGTGTCCCACCGGGAAGAGCCGGGGAGCTGTTTTTT.

This rearrangement joins TRBV6-5 to TRBJ1-1; unclear D gene. The CDR3 is 14 residues long. V lost 1 base to trimming and J lost 9 bases, with 15 bases between them. Germline loops: CDR1 MNHEY, CDR2 SVGAGI. The CDR3 protein is CASSYYPLREKAFF. The CDR3 nucleotides read TGTGCCAGCAGTTACTACCCTCTAAGGGAGAAAGCTTTCTTT.

The chain has TRBV2 and TRBJ1-4, with 7 bases lining up with TRBD1. The ends lost 6 bases at V and 1 base at J; junction bases unmatched: 5. This CDR3 has 15 amino acids. The germline gives CDR1 SNHLY, CDR2 FYNNEI. Here the CDR3 reads CASRVDRVTNEKLFF. DNA of the CDR3: TGTGCCAGCAGAGTAGACAGGGTAACTAATGAAAAACTGTTTTTT.

In regard to this clone: The sample carries other DNA sequences with the same CDR3. The rearrangement joins TRBV20-1 to TRBJ1-5; TRBD1 is a possible D gene (5 bases). The V and J ends lost 5 bases and 4 bases respectively, with 6 bases between them. CDR1 and CDR2 from the germline V gene are DFQATT and SNEGSKA (reference sequence). This CDR3 is 11 amino acids long. CDR3 in DNA: TGCAGTGCTGCAGGGAATCAGCCCCAGCATTTT. Its translation: CSAAGNQPQHF.

The V gene is TRBV19, the J gene TRBJ1-4; no reliable D call. The CDR3 spans 15 residues. V was pared by 4 bases and J by 0 bases, with 9 bases between. CDR1 LNHDA and CDR2 SQIVND come from the germline V gene (reference sequence). CDR3 in DNA: TGTGCCAGTAGTACCAGGACCGCAACTAATGAAAAACTGTTTTTT. This encodes CASSTRTATNEKLFF.

A note on this clone: Other DNA sequences of this sample code for an identical CDR3. The gene calls are TRBV30 and TRBJ2-7; D possibly uses TRBD1 or TRBD2 (5 bases each). The CDR3 covers 14 residues. Trimming left V 0 bases short and J 0 bases short, with 9 bases between. Germline CDR1 and CDR2: GTSNPN and SVGIG (reference sequence). CDR3 amino acids: CAWSVGGTSYEQYF. The CDR3 DNA reads as TGTGCCTGGAGTGTGGGTGGGACCTCCTACGAGCAGTACTTC.

This clone was seen a few times. V and J are TRBV30 and TRBJ1-4; D possibly corresponds to TRBD1 (5 bases). The CDR3 spans 14 residues. Germline V gene data show CDR1 as GTSNPN and CDR2 as SVGIG (reference sequence). V lost 3 bases and J lost 0, with 8 bases in between. CDR3 sequence: CAWRAGPTNEKLFF. DNA for the CDR3: TGTGCCTGGAGAGCAGGGCCAACTAATGAAAAACTGTTTTTT.

The V and J genes are TRBV6-5 and TRBJ1-2; no firm D call. Germline CDR1 and CDR2: MNHEY and SVGAGI. The V end was cut by 3 bases, the J end by 6 bases, with 11 bases between. CDR3 length equals 13 residues. CDR3 coding DNA: TGTGCCAGCAGTTATTTGGGAGCCCATGGCTACACCTTC. It is translated as CASSYLGAHGYTF.

The chain links TRBV4-2 to TRBJ2-7, with 11 bases lining up with TRBD2. Germline V gives CDR1 LGHNA, CDR2 YNFKEQ. The V gene end was trimmed by 2 bases and the J gene end by 1 base; junction bases not matched to a gene: 1. The CDR3 length is 15 residues. The CDR3 bases are TGTGCCAGCAGCCAAACTAGCGGGGGTTCCTACGAGCAGTACTTC. This translates into CASSQTSGGSYEQYF.

This chain connects TRBV29-1 to TRBJ2-1, with a weak D call TRBD1 (5 bases). CDR3 length: 14 residues. V was pared by 5 bases and J by 2 bases, with 13 bases between. Germline loops: CDR1 SQVTM, CDR2 ANQGSEA. CDR3 nucleotides: TGCAGCGTTCGACAGCTCAACCCCTACAATGAGCAGTTCTTC. It encodes CSVRQLNPYNEQFF.

V usage is TRBV19 and J usage is TRBJ2-2; tentatively, D is TRBD2 (6 bases). The CDR3 totals 15 residues. V was trimmed by 10 bases and J by 4 bases, leaving 19 bases between them. Germline loops: CDR1 LNHDA, CDR2 SQIVND (reference sequence). The CDR3 sequence: CATGGRQGGTGELFF. Written as DNA, the CDR3 is TGTGCCACCGGGGGTCGGCAGGGAGGCACCGGGGAGCTGTTTTTT.

The chain recombines TRBV10-3 with TRBJ1-2; 9 bases fit TRBD1. CDR3 size: 17 residues. The V segment lost 6 bases and the J segment 2 bases; nucleotides outside the gene matches: 13. Germline V lookup: CDR1 ENHRY, CDR2 SYGVKD. CDR3 protein: CAISPLPGQGKNYGYTF. The CDR3 DNA follows: TGTGCCATCAGCCCTCTCCCCGGACAGGGGAAAAACTATGGCTACACCTTC.

V gene TRBV5-1 combines with J gene TRBJ1-5; no definite D call. CDR3 length: 14 amino acids. Per the germline V gene, CDR1 is SGHRS and CDR2 is YFSETQ. V shed 4 bases and J shed 6 bases, with 14 bases lying between them. The CDR3 loop reads CASSPDPGSQPQHF. As DNA, the CDR3 is TGCGCCAGCAGCCCGGACCCGGGTTCTCAGCCCCAGCATTTT.

This sequence joins TRBV9 and TRBJ2-2; unclear D gene. The CDR3 consists of 12 residues. Germline CDR1 SGDLS, CDR2 YYNGEE. Trimming took off 3 bases at V and 6 bases at J, with 6 bases between the two ends. CDR3 sequence reads: CASSERPGELFF. For the CDR3, the DNA is TGTGCCAGCAGCGAACGCCCCGGGGAGCTGTTTTTT.

The J gene is TRBJ1-1, the V gene TRBV5-1; the D is unclear. The CDR3 has 12 amino acids. From germline, CDR1 is SGHRS and CDR2 YFSETQ. V shed 0 bases and J shed 5 bases, with 5 bases lying between them. CDR3 loop: CASSLGLTEAFF. In DNA form, the CDR3 reads TGCGCCAGCAGCTTGGGACTGACTGAAGCTTTCTTT.